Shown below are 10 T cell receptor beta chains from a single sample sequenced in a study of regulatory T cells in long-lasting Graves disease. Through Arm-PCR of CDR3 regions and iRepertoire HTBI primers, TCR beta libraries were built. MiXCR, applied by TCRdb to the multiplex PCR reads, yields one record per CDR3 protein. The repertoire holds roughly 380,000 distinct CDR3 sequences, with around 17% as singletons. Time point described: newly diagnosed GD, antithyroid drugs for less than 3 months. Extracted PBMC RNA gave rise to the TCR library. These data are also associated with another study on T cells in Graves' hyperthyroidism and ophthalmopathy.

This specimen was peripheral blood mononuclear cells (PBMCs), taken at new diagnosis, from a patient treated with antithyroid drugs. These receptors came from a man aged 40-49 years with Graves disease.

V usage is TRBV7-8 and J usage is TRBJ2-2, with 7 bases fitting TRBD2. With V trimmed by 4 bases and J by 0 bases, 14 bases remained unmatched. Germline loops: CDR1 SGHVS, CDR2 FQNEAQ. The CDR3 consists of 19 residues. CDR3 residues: CASSYLFWSSGTNTGELFF. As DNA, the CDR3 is TGTGCCAGCAGCTACCTCTTTTGGTCTAGCGGTACGAACACCGGGGAGCTGTTTTTT.

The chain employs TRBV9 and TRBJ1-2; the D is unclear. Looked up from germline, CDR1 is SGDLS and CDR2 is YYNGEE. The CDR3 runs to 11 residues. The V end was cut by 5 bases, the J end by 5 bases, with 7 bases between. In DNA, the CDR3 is TGTGCCAGCAGGCTGGGGTATGGCTACACCTTC. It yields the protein CASRLGYGYTF.

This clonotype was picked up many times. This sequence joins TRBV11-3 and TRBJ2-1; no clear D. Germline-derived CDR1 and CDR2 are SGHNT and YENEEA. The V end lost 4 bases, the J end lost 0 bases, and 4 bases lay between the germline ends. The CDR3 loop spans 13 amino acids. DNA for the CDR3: TGTGCCAGCAGCTCAAACTCCTACAATGAGCAGTTCTTC. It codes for CASSSNSYNEQFF.

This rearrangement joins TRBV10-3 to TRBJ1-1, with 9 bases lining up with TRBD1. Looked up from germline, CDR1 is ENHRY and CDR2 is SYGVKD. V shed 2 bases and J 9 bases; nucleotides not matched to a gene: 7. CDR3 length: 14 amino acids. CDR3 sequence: CAISEGDRVGKAFF. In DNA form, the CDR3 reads TGTGCCATCAGTGAGGGGGACAGGGTTGGGAAAGCTTTCTTT.

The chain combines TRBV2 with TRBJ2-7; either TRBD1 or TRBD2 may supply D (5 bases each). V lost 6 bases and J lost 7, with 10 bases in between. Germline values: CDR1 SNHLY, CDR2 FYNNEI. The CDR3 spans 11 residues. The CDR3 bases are TGTGCCAGCAGCGAGGGGTGGGAGCAGTACTTC. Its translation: CASSEGWEQYF.

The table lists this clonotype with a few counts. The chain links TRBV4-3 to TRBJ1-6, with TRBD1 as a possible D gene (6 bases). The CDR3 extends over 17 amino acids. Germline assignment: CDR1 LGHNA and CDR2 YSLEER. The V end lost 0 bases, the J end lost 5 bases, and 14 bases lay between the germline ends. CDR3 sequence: CASSQDLQGGDNSPLHF. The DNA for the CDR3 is TGCGCCAGCAGCCAAGATTTACAGGGCGGAGATAATTCACCCCTCCACTTT.

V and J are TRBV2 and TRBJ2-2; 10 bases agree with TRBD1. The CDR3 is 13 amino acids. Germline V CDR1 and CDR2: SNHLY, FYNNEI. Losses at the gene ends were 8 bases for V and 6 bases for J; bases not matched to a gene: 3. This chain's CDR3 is CASEGQGAGELFF. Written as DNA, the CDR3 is TGTGCCAGCGAAGGACAGGGGGCCGGGGAGCTGTTTTTT. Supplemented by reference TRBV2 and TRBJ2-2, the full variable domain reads EPEVTQTPSHQVTQMGQEVILRCVPISNHLYFYWYRQILGQKVEFLVSFYNNEISEKSEIFDDQFSVERPDGSNFTLKIRSTKLEDSAMYFCASEGQGAGELFFGEGSRLTVL.

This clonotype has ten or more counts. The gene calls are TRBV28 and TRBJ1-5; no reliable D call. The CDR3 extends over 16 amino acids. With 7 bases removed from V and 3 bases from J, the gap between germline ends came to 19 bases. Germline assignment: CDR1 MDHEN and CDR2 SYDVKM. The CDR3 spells CASNLWPSTINQPQHF. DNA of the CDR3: TGTGCCAGCAACCTCTGGCCCAGCACTATCAATCAGCCCCAGCATTTT. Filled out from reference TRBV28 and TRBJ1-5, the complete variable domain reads DVKVTQSSRYLVKRTGEKVFLECVQDMDHENMFWYRQDPGLGLRLIYFSYDVKMKEKGDIPEGYSVSREKKERFSLILESASTNQTSMYLCASNLWPSTINQPQHFGDGTRLSIL.

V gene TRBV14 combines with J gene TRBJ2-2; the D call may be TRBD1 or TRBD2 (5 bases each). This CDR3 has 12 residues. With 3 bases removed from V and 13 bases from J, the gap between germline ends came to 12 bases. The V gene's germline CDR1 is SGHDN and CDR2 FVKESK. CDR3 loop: CASSHRDAGLFF. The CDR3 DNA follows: TGTGCCAGCAGCCACCGGGACGCTGGGCTGTTTTTT.

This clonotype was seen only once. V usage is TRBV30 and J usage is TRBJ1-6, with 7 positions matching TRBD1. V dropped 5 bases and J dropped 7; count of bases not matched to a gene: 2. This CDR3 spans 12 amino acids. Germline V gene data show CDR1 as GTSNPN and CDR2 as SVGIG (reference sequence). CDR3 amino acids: CAWARGNSPLHF. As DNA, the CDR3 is TGTGCCTGGGCCAGGGGGAATTCACCCCTCCACTTT. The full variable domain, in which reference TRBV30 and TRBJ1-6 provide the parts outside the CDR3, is SQTIHQWPATLVQPVGSPLSLECTVEGTSNPNLYWYRQAAGRGLQLLFYSVGIGQISSEVPQNLSASRPQDRQFILSSKKLLLSDSGFYLCAWARGNSPLHFGNGTRLTVT.